This record looks at one T cell receptor beta chain sequence and its context. The data belong to a study of blood T cell repertoires in COVID-19. V lost 2 bases and J 7 bases, leaving 3 bases between the germline ends. The CDR3 covers 12 residues. Germline V gene data show CDR1 as MNHEY and CDR2 as SVGAGI. Sequencing used immunoSEQ multiplex PCR; TCRdb keeps in-frame clones, though not all of them. The table shows about 330,000 clones, with 85% to 90% occurring only once. The specimen was peripheral blood. V gene TRBV6-5 combines with J gene TRBJ1-6, with unresolved D. This sequence was found in a woman aged 45-65 years with active or convalescent COVID-19. CDR3 DNA sequence: TGTGCCAGCAGTTACCCGAATTCACCCCTCCACTTT. This translates into CASSYPNSPLHF.